Below are 5 T cell receptor beta chains sequenced from a single sample in a study of cytomegalovirus exposure and HLA in healthy donors. PCR employed 60 Vbeta and 13 Jbeta primers. TCRdb's copy holds only in-frame clones and misses some; the assay was immunoSEQ multiplex PCR. In the table there are some 190,000 clones, about 82% of which are singletons. Sequencing input: PBMCs. These receptors came from a young man in good health and CMV-seronegative.

The CDR3 region is CASSERLAAYTQYF. DNA for the CDR3: TGTGCCAGCAGCGAGCGGCTAGCGGCCTATACGCAGTATTTT. V usage is TRBV14 and J usage is TRBJ2-3; 7 bases align to TRBD2. Per germline, CDR1 SGHDN and CDR2 FVKESK. Germline trimming cut 5 bases from V and 7 bases from J; bases unmatched to any gene: 9. CDR3 length equals 14 residues. Supplemented by reference TRBV14 and TRBJ2-3, the full variable domain reads EAGVTQFPSHSVIEKGQTVTLRCDPISGHDNLYWYRRVMGKEIKFLLHFVKESKQDESGMPNNRFLAERTGGTYSTLKVQPAELEDSGVYFCASSERLAAYTQYFGPGTRLTVL.

This clone occurred once. The chain uses TRBV5-4 and TRBJ1-3, with 9 bases that match TRBD1. Losses at the gene ends were 4 bases for V and 4 bases for J; bases not matched to a gene: 3. Germline CDR1 SGHNT, CDR2 YYREEE (reference sequence). This CDR3 region has 14 residues. The CDR3 region has the DNA TGTGCCAGCAGCCGGACAGGGGCAGGAAACACCATATATTTT. Amino acids: CASSRTGAGNTIYF.

This rearrangement joins TRBV28 to TRBJ1-1; weak D call: TRBD1 (5 bases). This CDR3 has 14 residues. Trimming removed 2 bases from V and 4 bases from J, with 11 bases in between. Germline values: CDR1 MDHEN, CDR2 SYDVKM. This chain's CDR3 is CASSLRQGSTEAFF. Here the CDR3 DNA reads TGTGCCAGCAGTTTACGGCAGGGAAGCACTGAAGCTTTCTTT.

Of note for this clone: The junction and the germline gene differ at one end; a read error may be behind it. The chain joins TRBV9 to TRBJ1-2, with a possible D match to TRBD1 (5 bases). This CDR3 is 9 amino acids long. Germline values: CDR1 SGDLS, CDR2 YYNGEE. The CDR3: CASNGGKAF. The DNA for the CDR3 is TGTGCCAGCAACGGGGGGAAAGCCTTC. The variable domain in full, completed from reference TRBV9 and TRBJ1-2, reads DSGVTQTPKHLITATGQRVTLRCSPRSGDLSVYWYQQSLDQGLQFLIQYYNGEERAKGNILERFSAQQFPDLHSELNLSSLELGDSALYFCASNGGKAFGSGTRLTVV.

In this sample, this clone turned up once. This sequence joins TRBV9 and TRBJ2-3; 7 bases are a match to TRBD1. Unmatched junction bases numbered 11, after V lost 3 bases and J lost 4 bases. Germline V gives CDR1 SGDLS, CDR2 YYNGEE. The CDR3 sequence is 16 residues long. CDR3 nucleotide sequence: TGTGCCAGCAGCGCCCGACAGGGAGAGATATCAGATACGCAGTATTTT. Translating it yields CASSARQGEISDTQYF.